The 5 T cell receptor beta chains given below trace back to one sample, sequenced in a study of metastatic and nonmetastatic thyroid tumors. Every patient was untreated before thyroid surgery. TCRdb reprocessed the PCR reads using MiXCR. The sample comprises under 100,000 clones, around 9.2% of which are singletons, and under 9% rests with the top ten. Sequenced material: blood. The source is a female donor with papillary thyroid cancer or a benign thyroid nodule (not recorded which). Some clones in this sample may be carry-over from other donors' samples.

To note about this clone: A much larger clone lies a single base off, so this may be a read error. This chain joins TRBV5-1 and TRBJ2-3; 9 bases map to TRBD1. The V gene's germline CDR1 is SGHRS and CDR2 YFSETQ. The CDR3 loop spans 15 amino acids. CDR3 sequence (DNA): TGCGCCAACAGCCTACAGGGGGCTCGCACAGATACGCAGTATTTT. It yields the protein CANSLQGARTDTQYF.

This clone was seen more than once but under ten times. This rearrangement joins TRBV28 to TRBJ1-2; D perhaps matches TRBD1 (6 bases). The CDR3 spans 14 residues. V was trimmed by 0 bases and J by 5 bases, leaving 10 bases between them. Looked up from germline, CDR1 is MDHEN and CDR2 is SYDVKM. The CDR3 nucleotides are TGTGCCAGCAGTTTATGGGGGGCCGGGTATGGCTACACCTTC. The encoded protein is CASSLWGAGYGYTF.

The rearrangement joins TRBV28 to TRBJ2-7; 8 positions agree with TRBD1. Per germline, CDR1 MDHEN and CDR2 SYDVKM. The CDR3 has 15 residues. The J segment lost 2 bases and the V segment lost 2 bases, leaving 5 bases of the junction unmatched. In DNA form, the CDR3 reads TGTGCCAGCAGTTTAATGGGACAGGCTACCTACGAGCAGTACTTC. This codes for CASSLMGQATYEQYF.

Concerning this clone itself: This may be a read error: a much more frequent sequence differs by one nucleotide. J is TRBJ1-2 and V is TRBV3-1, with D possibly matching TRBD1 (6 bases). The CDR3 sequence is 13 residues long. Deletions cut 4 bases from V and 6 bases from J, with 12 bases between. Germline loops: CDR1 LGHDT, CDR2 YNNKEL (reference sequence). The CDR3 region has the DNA TGTGCCAGCAGCCTCGGGGCAGGGGATGGCTACACCTTC. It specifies CASSLGAGDGYTF.

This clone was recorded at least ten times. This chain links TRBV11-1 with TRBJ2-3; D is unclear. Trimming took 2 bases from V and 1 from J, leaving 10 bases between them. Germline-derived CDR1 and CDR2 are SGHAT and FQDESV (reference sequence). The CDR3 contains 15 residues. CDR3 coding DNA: TGTGCCAGCAGCTTAAGCCCCACCGGCACAGATACGCAGTATTTT. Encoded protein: CASSLSPTGTDTQYF. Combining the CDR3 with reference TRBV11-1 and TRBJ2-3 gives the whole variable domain EAEVAQSPRYKITEKSQAVAFWCDPISGHATLYWYRQILGQGPELLVQFQDESVVDDSQLPKDRFSAERLKGVDSTLKIQPAELGDSAMYLCASSLSPTGTDTQYFGPGTRLTVL.